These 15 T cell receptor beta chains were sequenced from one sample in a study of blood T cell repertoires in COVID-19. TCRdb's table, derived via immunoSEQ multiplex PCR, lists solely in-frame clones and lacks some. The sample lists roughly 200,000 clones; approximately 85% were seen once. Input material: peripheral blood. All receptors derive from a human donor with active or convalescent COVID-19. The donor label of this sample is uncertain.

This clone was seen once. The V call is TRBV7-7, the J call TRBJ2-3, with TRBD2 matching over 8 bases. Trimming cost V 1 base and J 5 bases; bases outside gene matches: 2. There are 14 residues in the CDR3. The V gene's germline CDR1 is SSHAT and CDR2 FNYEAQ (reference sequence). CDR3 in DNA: TGTGCCAGCAGCTTAGGAGGGACTAGAGATACGCAGTATTTT. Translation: CASSLGGTRDTQYF. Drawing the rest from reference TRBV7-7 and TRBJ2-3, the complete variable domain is GAGVSQSPRYKVTKRGQDVTLRCDPISSHATLYWYQQALGQGPEFLTYFNYEAQPDKSGLPSDRFSAERPEGSISTLTIQRTEQRDSAMYRCASSLGGTRDTQYFGPGTRLTVL.

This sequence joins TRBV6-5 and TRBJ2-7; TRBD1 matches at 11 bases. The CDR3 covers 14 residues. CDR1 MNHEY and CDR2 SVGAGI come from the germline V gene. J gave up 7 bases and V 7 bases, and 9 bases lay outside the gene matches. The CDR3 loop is CASIRDRGVGEQYF. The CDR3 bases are TGTGCCAGCATCCGGGACAGGGGGGTTGGGGAGCAGTACTTC.

The CDR3 region has the DNA TGTGCCAGCAGGCCGGGGGTTGGGGCTGAAAAACTGTTTTTT. Its protein is CASRPGVGAEKLFF. V usage is TRBV3-1 (or the pseudogene TRBV3-2) and J usage is TRBJ1-4, with D perhaps matching TRBD1 (5 bases). The V end was cut by 6 bases, the J end by 7 bases, with 15 bases between. Germline V lookup: CDR1 LGHDT, CDR2 YNNKEL (reference sequence). This CDR3 region has 14 residues.

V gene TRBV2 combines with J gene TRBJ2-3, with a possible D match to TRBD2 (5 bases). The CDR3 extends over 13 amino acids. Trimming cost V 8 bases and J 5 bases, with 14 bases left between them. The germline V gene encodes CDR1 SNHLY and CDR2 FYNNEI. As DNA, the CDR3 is TGTGCCAGCGAGGGTTCGAGGGTAGATACGCAGTATTTT. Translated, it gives CASEGSRVDTQYF.

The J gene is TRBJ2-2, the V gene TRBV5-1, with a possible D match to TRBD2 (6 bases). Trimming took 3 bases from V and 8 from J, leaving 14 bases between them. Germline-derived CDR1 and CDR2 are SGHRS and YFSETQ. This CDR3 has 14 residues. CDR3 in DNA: TGCGCCAGCAGCTCCGGGGGTAGTTCAGGGGAGCTGTTTTTT. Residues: CASSSGGSSGELFF.

As DNA, the CDR3 is TGCGCCAGCAGCTTGCTGGGGGTCGGGAGGGAGACCCAGTACTTC. This encodes CASSLLGVGRETQYF. This chain joins TRBV5-1 and TRBJ2-5; TRBD2 agrees at 7 bases. With V trimmed by 1 base and J by 5 bases, 8 bases remained unmatched. CDR1 is SGHRS, CDR2 YFSETQ, per germline. The CDR3 is 15 amino acids.

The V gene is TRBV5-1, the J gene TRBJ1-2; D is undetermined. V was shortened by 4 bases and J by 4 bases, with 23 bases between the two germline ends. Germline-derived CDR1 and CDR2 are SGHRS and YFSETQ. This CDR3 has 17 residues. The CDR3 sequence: CASSRGERSADTYGYTF. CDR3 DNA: TGCGCCAGCAGCCGGGGAGAGAGGAGTGCAGATACCTATGGCTACACCTTC.

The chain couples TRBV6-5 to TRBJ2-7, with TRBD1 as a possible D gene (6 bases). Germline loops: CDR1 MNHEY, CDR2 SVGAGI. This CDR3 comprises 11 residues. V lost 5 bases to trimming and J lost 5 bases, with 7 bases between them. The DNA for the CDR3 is TGTGCCAGCAGTCGACAGGACGAGCAGTACTTC. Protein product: CASSRQDEQYF.

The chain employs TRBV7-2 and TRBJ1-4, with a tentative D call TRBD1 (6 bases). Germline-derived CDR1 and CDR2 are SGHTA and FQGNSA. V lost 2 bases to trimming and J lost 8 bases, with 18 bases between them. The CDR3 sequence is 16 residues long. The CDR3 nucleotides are TGTGCCAGCAGCTTAAGGGGGAGCCGGGGTTCGGAAAAACTGTTTTTT. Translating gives CASSLRGSRGSEKLFF.

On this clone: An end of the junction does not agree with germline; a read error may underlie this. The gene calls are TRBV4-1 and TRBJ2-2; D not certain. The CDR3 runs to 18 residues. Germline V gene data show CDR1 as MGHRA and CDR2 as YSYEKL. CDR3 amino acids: CASSQEPLEPVASGELFF. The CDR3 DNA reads TGCGCCAGCAGCCAAGAGCCCCTTGAACCAGTAGCATCCGGAGAGCTGTTTTTT.

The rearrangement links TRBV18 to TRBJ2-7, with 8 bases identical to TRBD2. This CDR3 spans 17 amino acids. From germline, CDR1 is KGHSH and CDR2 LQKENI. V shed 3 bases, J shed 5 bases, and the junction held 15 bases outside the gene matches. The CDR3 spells CASSPSPSGFGLNEQYF. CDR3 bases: TGTGCCAGCTCACCCTCTCCTAGCGGGTTCGGATTGAACGAGCAGTACTTC.

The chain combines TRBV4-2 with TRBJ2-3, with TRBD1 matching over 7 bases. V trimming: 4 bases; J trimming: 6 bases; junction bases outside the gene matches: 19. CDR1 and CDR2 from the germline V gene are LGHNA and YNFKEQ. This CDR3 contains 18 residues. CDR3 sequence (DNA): TGTGCCAGCAGCCGAGAGGCCCCTTACAGGGGTGGGACCGATACGCAGTATTTT. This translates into CASSREAPYRGGTDTQYF.

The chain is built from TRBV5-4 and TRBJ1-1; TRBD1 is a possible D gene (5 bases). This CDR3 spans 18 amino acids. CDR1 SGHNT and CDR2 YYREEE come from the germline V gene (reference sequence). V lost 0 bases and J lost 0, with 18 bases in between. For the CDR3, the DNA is TGTGCCAGCAGCTTGGCTGGACATGGTACTTTTCTGAACACTGAAGCTTTCTTT. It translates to CASSLAGHGTFLNTEAFF.

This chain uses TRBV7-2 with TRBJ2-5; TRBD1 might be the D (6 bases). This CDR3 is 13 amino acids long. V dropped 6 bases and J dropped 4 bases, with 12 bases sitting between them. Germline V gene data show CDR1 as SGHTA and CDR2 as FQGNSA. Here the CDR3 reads CASSPTGRETQYF. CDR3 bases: TGTGCCAGCAGTCCTACAGGGAGAGAGACCCAGTACTTC. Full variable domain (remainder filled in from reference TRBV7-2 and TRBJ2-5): GAGVSQSPSNKVTEKGKDVELRCDPISGHTALYWYRQSLGQGLEFLIYFQGNSAPDKSGLPSDRFSAERTGGSVSTLTIQRTQQEDSAVYLCASSPTGRETQYFGPGTRLLVL.

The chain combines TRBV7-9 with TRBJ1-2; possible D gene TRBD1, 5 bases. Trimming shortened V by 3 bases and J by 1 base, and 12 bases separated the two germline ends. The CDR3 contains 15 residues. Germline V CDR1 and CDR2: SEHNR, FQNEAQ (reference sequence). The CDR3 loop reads CASSLEIDSNYGYTF. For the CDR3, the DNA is TGTGCCAGCAGCTTGGAGATAGACAGTAACTATGGCTACACCTTC.